A selection of T cell receptor beta chains follows, all from one sample in a study of T cell responses to AZD1222 COVID-19 vaccine. The method was immunoSEQ multiplex PCR; TCRdb's version includes in-frame clones alone and lacks a portion of them. The table includes about 84,000 clones, 87% detected once. The sample here was peripheral blood, taken 28 days after the second AZD1222 dose. The receptors originated from an adult who received the AZD1222 COVID-19 vaccine. CDR3s include the opening cysteine and the closing phenylalanine or tryptophan. The order of the fields is J gene, V gene, CDR3 protein.

j_gene: TRBJ1-4; v_gene: TRBV5-1; CDR3aa: CASSVQAGGEKLFF
j_gene: TRBJ2-7; v_gene: TRBV7-9; CDR3aa: CASSPPPGLAGGPSYEQYF
j_gene: TRBJ2-1; v_gene: TRBV27; CDR3aa: CASSMTSGGYNEQFF
j_gene: TRBJ1-3; v_gene: TRBV11-2; CDR3aa: CASSPSRTGWVSGNTIYF
j_gene: TRBJ2-7; v_gene: TRBV6-6; CDR3aa: CASRTGGGDEQYF
j_gene: TRBJ2-7; v_gene: TRBV7-2; CDR3aa: CASSVRTASYEQYF
j_gene: TRBJ1-3; v_gene: TRBV6-5; CDR3aa: CASGQVANSGNTIYF
j_gene: TRBJ2-3; v_gene: TRBV7-8; CDR3aa: CASSLTGDTQYF
j_gene: TRBJ1-4; v_gene: TRBV9; CDR3aa: CASSVSTGPEKLFF
j_gene: TRBJ2-5; v_gene: TRBV29-1; CDR3aa: CSVENLASETQYF
j_gene: TRBJ1-1; v_gene: TRBV3-1/TRBV3-2; CDR3aa: CASSQEGREKLEAFF
j_gene: TRBJ2-2; v_gene: TRBV10-2; CDR3aa: CASSEGRIPGAGELFF